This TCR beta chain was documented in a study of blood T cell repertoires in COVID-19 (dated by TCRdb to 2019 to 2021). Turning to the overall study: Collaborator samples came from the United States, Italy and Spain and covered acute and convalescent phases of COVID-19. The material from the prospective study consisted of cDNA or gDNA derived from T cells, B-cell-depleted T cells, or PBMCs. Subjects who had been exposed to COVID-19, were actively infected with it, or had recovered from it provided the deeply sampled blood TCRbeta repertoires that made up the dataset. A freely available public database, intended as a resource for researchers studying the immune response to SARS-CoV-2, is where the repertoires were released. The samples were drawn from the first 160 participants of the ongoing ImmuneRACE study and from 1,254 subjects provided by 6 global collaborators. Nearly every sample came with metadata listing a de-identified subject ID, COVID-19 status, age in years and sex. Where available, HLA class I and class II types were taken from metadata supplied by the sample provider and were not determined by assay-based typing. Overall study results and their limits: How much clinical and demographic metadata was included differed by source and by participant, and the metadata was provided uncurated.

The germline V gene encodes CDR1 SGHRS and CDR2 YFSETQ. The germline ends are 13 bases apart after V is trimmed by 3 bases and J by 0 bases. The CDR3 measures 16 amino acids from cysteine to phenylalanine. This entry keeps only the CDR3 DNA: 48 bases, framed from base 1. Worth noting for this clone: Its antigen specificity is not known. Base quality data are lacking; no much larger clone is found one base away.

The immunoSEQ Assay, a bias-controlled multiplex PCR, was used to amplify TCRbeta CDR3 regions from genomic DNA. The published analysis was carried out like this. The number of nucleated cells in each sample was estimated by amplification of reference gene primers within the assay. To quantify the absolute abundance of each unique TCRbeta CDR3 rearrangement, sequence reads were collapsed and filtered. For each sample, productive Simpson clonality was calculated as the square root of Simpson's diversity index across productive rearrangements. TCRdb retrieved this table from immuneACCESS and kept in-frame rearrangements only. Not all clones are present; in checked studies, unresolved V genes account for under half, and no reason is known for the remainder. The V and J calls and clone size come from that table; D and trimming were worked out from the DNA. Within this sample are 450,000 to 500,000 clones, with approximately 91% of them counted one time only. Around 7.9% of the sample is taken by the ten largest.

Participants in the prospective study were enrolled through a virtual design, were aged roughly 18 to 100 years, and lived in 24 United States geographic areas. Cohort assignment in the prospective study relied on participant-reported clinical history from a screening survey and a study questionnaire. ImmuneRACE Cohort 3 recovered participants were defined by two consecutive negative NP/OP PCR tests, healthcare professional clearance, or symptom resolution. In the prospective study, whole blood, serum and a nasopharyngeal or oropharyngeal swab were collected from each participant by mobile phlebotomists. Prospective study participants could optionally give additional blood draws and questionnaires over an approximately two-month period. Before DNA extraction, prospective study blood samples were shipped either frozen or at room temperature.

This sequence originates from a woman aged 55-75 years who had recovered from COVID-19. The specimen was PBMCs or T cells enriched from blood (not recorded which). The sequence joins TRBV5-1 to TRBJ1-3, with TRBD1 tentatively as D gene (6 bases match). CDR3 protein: CASSYGPGDSGNTIYF. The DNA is TGCGCCAGCAGCTATGGACCAGGGGACTCTGGAAACACCATATATTTT. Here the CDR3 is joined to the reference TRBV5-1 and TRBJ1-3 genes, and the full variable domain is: KAGVTQTPRYLIKTRGQQVTLSCSPISGHRSVSWYQQTPGQGLQFLFEYFSETQRNKGNFPGRFSGRQFSNSRSEMNVSTLELGDSALYLCASSYGPGDSGNTIYFGEGSWLTVV.